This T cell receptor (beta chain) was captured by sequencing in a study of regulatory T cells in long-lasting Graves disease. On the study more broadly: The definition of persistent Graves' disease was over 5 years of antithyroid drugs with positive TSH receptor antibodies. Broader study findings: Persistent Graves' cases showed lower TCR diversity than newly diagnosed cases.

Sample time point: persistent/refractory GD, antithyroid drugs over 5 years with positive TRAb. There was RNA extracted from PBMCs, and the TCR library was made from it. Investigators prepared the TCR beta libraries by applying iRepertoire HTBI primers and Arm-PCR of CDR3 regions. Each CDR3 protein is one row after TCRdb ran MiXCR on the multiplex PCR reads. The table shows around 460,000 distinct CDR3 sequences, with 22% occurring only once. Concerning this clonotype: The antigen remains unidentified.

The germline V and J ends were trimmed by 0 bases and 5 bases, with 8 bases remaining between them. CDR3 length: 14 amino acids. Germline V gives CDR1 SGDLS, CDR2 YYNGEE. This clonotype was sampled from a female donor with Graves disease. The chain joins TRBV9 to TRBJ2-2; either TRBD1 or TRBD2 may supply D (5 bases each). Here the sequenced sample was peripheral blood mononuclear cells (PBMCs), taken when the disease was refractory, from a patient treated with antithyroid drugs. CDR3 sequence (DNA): TGTGCCAGCAGCGTAGTATGGGGGACCGGGGAGCTGTTTTTT. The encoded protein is CASSVVWGTGELFF.